Below, 23 T cell receptor beta chains from the same sample are listed, as sequenced in a study of control samples from healthy donors and cancer patients. Profiled with immunoSEQ multiplex PCR; TCRdb holds only in-frame clones, not every one. The sample has 150,000 or so clones; 80% to 95% are singletons. Sample: blood. These receptors came from a man aged 18 to 30 in good health.

CDR3 amino acids: CASSHQGRKFSNSPLHF. Written as DNA, the CDR3 is TGTGCCAGCAGCCACCAGGGACGGAAATTCAGTAATTCACCCCTCCACTTT. This chain links TRBV5-6 with TRBJ1-6, with a possible D match to TRBD1 (5 bases). The CDR3 loop spans 17 amino acids. V lost 4 bases to trimming and J lost 6 bases, with 20 bases between them. Germline values: CDR1 SGHDT, CDR2 YYEEEE.

The V and J genes are TRBV7-2 and TRBJ2-7; D assignment may be TRBD1 or TRBD2 (5 bases each). The CDR3 runs 15 residues. Germline V gene data show CDR1 as SGHTA and CDR2 as FQGNSA. The germline V and J ends were trimmed by 5 bases and 0 bases, with 14 bases remaining between them. The CDR3 DNA reads TGTGCCAGCAGCGTCGGGGCGACACTCTCCTACGAGCAGTACTTC. It encodes CASSVGATLSYEQYF.

This clone was recorded a few times. CDR3 protein: CASSGLAGVPYSTDTQYF. The CDR3, as DNA: TGTGCCAGCAGCGGACTAGCGGGGGTTCCATATAGCACAGATACGCAGTATTTT. V usage is TRBV9 and J usage is TRBJ2-3; 12 nucleotides line up with TRBD2. CDR3 size: 18 residues. After removal of 3 bases from V and 0 bases from J, the junction contained 8 bases not matched to a gene. Germline-derived CDR1 and CDR2 are SGDLS and YYNGEE.

This sequence joins TRBV6-1 and TRBJ2-7; 8 nucleotides agree with TRBD2. CDR1 MNHNS and CDR2 SASEGT come from the germline V gene. The CDR3 runs 14 residues. V dropped 2 bases and J dropped 7; count of bases not matched to a gene: 7. The chain's CDR3 is CASSEMRGGREQYF. CDR3 DNA: TGTGCCAGCAGTGAAATGAGGGGCGGGAGGGAGCAGTACTTC.

This chain uses TRBV6-5 with TRBJ1-2, with D unclear. CDR3 size: 14 residues. Per germline, CDR1 MNHEY and CDR2 SVGAGI. Deletions cut 0 bases from V and 6 bases from J, with 11 bases between. The CDR3 loop reads CASSYSPLVNGYTF. The CDR3 coding sequence is TGTGCCAGCAGTTACTCCCCGTTGGTGAATGGCTACACCTTC.

The chain uses TRBV18 and TRBJ2-5; D uncertain. V lost 6 bases and J 2 bases, leaving 16 bases between the germline ends. CDR1 KGHSH and CDR2 LQKENI come from the germline V gene. There are 15 residues in the CDR3. The CDR3: CASSRESLSQETQYF. CDR3 DNA: TGTGCCAGCTCCCGCGAATCCCTCTCTCAAGAGACCCAGTACTTC. Full variable domain (rest looked up from reference TRBV18 and TRBJ2-5): NAGVMQNPRHLVRRRGQEARLRCSPMKGHSHVYWYRQLPEEGLKFMVYLQKENIIDESGMPKERFSAEFPKEGPSILRIQQVVRGDSAAYFCASSRESLSQETQYFGPGTRLLVL.

This clone was seen a single time. The gene calls are TRBV2 and TRBJ1-1; TRBD1 is a possible D gene (6 bases). CDR3 length: 14 residues. Germline values: CDR1 SNHLY, CDR2 FYNNEI. The V end lost 5 bases, the J end lost 7 bases, and 17 bases lay between the germline ends. CDR3 amino acids: CASSNRVQSGEAFF. The CDR3 coding sequence is TGTGCCAGCAGTAACAGGGTTCAGTCCGGTGAAGCTTTCTTT. Complete variable domain (other parts from reference TRBV2 and TRBJ1-1): EPEVTQTPSHQVTQMGQEVILRCVPISNHLYFYWYRQILGQKVEFLVSFYNNEISEKSEIFDDQFSVERPDGSNFTLKIRSTKLEDSAMYFCASSNRVQSGEAFFGQGTRLTVV.

The J gene is TRBJ1-2, the V gene TRBV29-1; TRBD1 is a possible D gene (5 bases). Trimming cost V 0 bases and J 0 bases, with 26 bases left between them. CDR3 length: 20 residues. Per the germline V gene, CDR1 is SQVTM and CDR2 is ANQGSEA. The CDR3 DNA sequence: TGCAGCGTTGAAGATTGGGGCCCGCCGCCGCGGGGCGGAACTAACTATGGCTACACCTTC. This codes for CSVEDWGPPPRGGTNYGYTF. The entire variable domain, with the rest obtained from reference TRBV29-1 and TRBJ1-2, is as follows: SAVISQKPSRDICQRGTSLTIQCQVDSQVTMMFWYRQQPGQSLTLIATANQGSEATYESGFVIDKFPISRPNLTFSTLTVSNMSPEDSSIYLCSVEDWGPPPRGGTNYGYTFGSGTRLTVV.

This chain connects TRBV10-3 to TRBJ2-3; perhaps D is TRBD1 or TRBD2 (5 bases each). The CDR3 contains 10 residues. The ends were cut back, 8 bases at V and 9 bases at J, with 9 bases in the middle. Germline assignment: CDR1 ENHRY and CDR2 SYGVKD. CDR3 coding DNA: TGTGCCATCGGGGGTGGAACGCAGTATTTT. Translating it yields CAIGGGTQYF.

V usage is TRBV30 and J usage is TRBJ1-6; TRBD1 aligns across 7 bases. Germline trimming cut 8 bases from V and 10 bases from J; bases unmatched to any gene: 14. This CDR3 contains 14 residues. Germline CDR1 is GTSNPN and CDR2 is SVGIG (reference sequence). CDR3 loop: CAVAPYRGGSPLHF. CDR3 nucleotides: TGTGCCGTAGCCCCGTACAGGGGAGGGTCACCCCTCCACTTT.

This rearrangement joins TRBV28 to TRBJ1-5; D perhaps matches TRBD1 (6 bases). CDR1 is MDHEN and CDR2 is SYDVKM in the germline V gene. The CDR3 contains 15 residues. V was cut by 4 bases and J by 4 bases, with 14 bases left in between. CDR3 DNA: TGTGCCAGCAGTTCCCCAAGGGGGATTAATCAGCCCCAGCATTTT. Its translation is CASSSPRGINQPQHF.

This clone appeared a single time. The chain joins TRBV12-5 to TRBJ1-5; 8 nucleotides agree with TRBD1. Germline CDR1 and CDR2: LGHNT and FRNRAP. CDR3 length: 13 residues. The ends lost 6 bases at V and 5 bases at J; junction bases unmatched: 3. DNA of the CDR3: TGTGCTAGTGGGGACAGGGTGGATCAGCCCCAGCATTTT. This translates into CASGDRVDQPQHF. Complete variable domain (other parts from reference TRBV12-5 and TRBJ1-5): DARVTQTPRHKVTEMGQEVTMRCQPILGHNTVFWYRQTMMQGLELLAYFRNRAPLDDSGMPKDRFSAEMPDATLATLKIQPSEPRDSAVYFCASGDRVDQPQHFGDGTRLSIL.

This clone was seen a single time. This chain uses TRBV4-1 with TRBJ2-2; unclear D gene. This CDR3 spans 18 amino acids. CDR1 MGHRA and CDR2 YSYEKL come from the germline V gene. V was cut by 4 bases and J by 6 bases, with 24 bases left in between. CDR3: CASSPRTSAQGLSGELFF. The DNA for the CDR3 is TGCGCCAGCAGCCCCCGCACATCAGCCCAAGGGTTGTCCGGGGAGCTGTTTTTT.

The CDR3 coding sequence is TGTGCCAGCAGCTTAGCGGGGGACAGTGGCAGTCCGACCTACGAGCAGTACTTC. Residues: CASSLAGDSGSPTYEQYF. This chain links TRBV7-9 with TRBJ2-7, with 7 nucleotides matching TRBD1. V lost 0 bases, J lost 2 bases, and 13 bases stayed unmatched. This CDR3 has 18 amino acids. Germline loops: CDR1 SEHNR, CDR2 FQNEAQ (reference sequence).

The CDR3 sequence is CASSEVGVGYNSPLHF. The CDR3, as DNA: TGTGCCAGCAGTGAAGTGGGGGTGGGATATAATTCACCCCTCCACTTT. The rearrangement joins TRBV6-1 to TRBJ1-6; D possibly corresponds to TRBD1 (5 bases). The V gene lost 1 base and the J gene lost 4 bases, with 11 bases spanning the gap. CDR1 is MNHNS, CDR2 SASEGT, per germline. The CDR3 has 16 amino acids.

The chain recombines TRBV5-1 with TRBJ2-3; D gene uncertain. The length of the CDR3 is 12 residues. The ends were cut back, 0 bases at V and 2 bases at J, with 1 base in the middle. Per germline, CDR1 SGHRS and CDR2 YFSETQ. CDR3 sequence: CASSLATDTQYF. The CDR3 nucleotides read TGCGCCAGCAGCTTGGCCACAGATACGCAGTATTTT.

This chain connects TRBV7-8 to TRBJ2-1, with D possibly TRBD2 on 6 matching bases. Trimming stripped 2 bases from V and 4 bases from J, with 15 bases between. The CDR3 has 16 residues. Germline CDR1 SGHVS, CDR2 FQNEAQ. The CDR3 DNA reads as TGTGCCAGCAGCTTACCAAGCGGAGGGCGGTACAATGAGCAGTTCTTC. Translated: CASSLPSGGRYNEQFF. Drawing the rest from reference TRBV7-8 and TRBJ2-1, the complete variable domain is GAGVSQSPRYKVAKRGQDVALRCDPISGHVSLFWYQQALGQGPEFLTYFQNEAQLDKSGLPSDRFFAERPEGSVSTLKIQRTQQEDSAVYLCASSLPSGGRYNEQFFGPGTRLTVL.

V usage is TRBV11-2 and J usage is TRBJ2-1, with D perhaps TRBD2 (6 bases). Between the trimmed V and J ends, which lost 5 bases and 13 bases, there was a span of 24 bases. CDR3 length: 15 amino acids. Germline V gene sequence: CDR1 SGHAT, CDR2 FQNNGV. The CDR3 sequence is CASSPVRDSLRAQFF. The CDR3 DNA is TGTGCCAGCAGCCCGGTCCGGGACTCCCTCCGCGCTCAGTTCTTC.

This chain joins TRBV7-9 and TRBJ2-1, with no clear D. Germline CDR1 and CDR2: SEHNR and FQNEAQ (reference sequence). V dropped 5 bases and J dropped 5 bases, with 16 bases sitting between them. The CDR3 has 15 amino acids. CDR3 in DNA: TGTGCCAGCAGCCCCTCCCGGGCGCCTAACAATGAGCAGTTCTTC. Its translation: CASSPSRAPNNEQFF.

The chain couples TRBV5-5 to TRBJ2-3; D is perhaps TRBD1 (6 bases). The germline gives CDR1 SGHKS, CDR2 YYEKEE (reference sequence). The CDR3 consists of 15 residues. Trimming stripped 0 bases from V and 5 bases from J, with 13 bases between. The CDR3 loop reads CASSLASGVGDTQYF. Here the CDR3 DNA reads TGTGCCAGCAGCTTGGCCTCAGGGGTTGGAGATACGCAGTATTTT.

This rearrangement joins TRBV7-9 to TRBJ2-1; maybe TRBD1 (6 bases). This CDR3 contains 16 residues. CDR1 is SEHNR and CDR2 is FQNEAQ in the germline V gene (reference sequence). Trimming shortened V by 6 bases and J by 0 bases, and 15 bases separated the two germline ends. CDR3 region: CASRSPQGSSYNEQFF. In nucleotides, the CDR3 is TGTGCCAGCAGAAGCCCCCAGGGGAGCTCCTACAATGAGCAGTTCTTC.

As for this clone: Other DNA sequences from this sample encode an identical CDR3 as well. V usage is TRBV24-1 and J usage is TRBJ1-5, with D perhaps TRBD1 (5 bases). Germline V lookup: CDR1 KGHDR, CDR2 SFDVKD. Trimming cost V 2 bases and J 4 bases, with 8 bases left between them. The CDR3 sequence is 14 residues long. CDR3 bases: TGTGCCACCAGTGATTCAGGGAGTAATCAGCCCCAGCATTTT. The encoded protein is CATSDSGSNQPQHF.

The CDR3 protein is CASSVNGRNYGYTF. CDR3 DNA: TGTGCCAGCAGCGTCAACGGGAGGAACTATGGCTACACCTTC. V and J are TRBV9 and TRBJ1-2; no clear D. This CDR3 is built from 14 residues. CDR1 and CDR2 (germline): SGDLS, YYNGEE. Trimming left V 2 bases short and J 2 bases short, with 10 bases between.